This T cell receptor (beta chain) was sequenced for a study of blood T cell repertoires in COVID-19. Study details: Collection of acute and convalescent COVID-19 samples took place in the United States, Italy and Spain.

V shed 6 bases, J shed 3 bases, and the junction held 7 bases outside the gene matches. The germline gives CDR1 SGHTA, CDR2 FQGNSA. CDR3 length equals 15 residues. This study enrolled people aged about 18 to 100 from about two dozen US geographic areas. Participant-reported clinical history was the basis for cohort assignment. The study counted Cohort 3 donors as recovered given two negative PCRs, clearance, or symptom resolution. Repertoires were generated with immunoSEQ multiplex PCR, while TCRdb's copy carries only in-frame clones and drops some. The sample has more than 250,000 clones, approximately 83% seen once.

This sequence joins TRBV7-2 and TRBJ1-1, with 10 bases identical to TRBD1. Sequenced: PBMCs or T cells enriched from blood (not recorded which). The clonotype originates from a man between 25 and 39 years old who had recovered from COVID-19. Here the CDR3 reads CASRARQGAYTEAFF. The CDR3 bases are TGTGCCAGCAGGGCGAGACAGGGGGCGTACACTGAAGCTTTCTTT. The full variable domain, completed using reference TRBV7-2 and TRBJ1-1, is GAGVSQSPSNKVTEKGKDVELRCDPISGHTALYWYRQSLGQGLEFLIYFQGNSAPDKSGLPSDRFSAERTGGSVSTLTIQRTQQEDSAVYLCASRARQGAYTEAFFGQGTRLTVV.